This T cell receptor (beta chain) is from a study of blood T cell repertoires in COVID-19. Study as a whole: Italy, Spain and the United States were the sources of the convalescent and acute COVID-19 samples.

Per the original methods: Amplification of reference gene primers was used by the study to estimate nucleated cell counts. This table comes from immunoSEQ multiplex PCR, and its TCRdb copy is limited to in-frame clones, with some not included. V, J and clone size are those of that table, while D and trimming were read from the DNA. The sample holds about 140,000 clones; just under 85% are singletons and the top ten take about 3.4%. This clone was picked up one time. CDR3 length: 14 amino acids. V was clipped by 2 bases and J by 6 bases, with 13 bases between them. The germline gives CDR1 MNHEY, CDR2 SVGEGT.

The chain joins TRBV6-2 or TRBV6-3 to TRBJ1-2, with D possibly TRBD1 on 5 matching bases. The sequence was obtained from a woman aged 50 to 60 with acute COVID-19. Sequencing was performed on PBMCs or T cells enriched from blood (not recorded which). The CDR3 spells CASSYRGSVDGYTF. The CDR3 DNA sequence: TGTGCCAGCAGTTACCGGGGGTCGGTCGATGGCTACACCTTC.